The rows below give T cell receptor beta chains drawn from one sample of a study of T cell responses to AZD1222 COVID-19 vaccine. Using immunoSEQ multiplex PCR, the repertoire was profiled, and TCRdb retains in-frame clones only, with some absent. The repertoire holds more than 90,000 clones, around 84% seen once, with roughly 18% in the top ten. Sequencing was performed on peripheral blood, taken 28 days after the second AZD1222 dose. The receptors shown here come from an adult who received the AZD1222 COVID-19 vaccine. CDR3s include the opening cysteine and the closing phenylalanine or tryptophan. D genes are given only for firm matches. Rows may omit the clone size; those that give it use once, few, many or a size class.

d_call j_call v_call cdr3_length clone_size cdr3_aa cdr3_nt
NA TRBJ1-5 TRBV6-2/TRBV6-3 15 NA CASSHQGWSNQPQHF TGTGCCAGCAGTCACCAGGGATGGAGCAATCAGCCCCAGCATTTT
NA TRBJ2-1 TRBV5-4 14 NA CASSLERGGNEQFF TGTGCCAGCAGCTTAGAGCGAGGGGGCAATGAGCAGTTCTTC
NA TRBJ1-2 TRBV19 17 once CASTPATAKSLVYGYTF TGTGCCAGTACCCCGGCCACAGCCAAATCCTTAGTCTATGGCTACACCTTC
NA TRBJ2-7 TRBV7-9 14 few CASSSAVGGGEQYF TGTGCCAGCAGCTCAGCCGTTGGGGGAGGCGAGCAGTACTTC
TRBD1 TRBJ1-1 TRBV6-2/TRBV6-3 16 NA CASSYAGTGWATEAFF TGTGCCAGCAGTTACGCTGGGACAGGGTGGGCCACTGAAGCTTTCTTT
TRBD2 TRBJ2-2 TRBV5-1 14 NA CASRRSGAGGELFF TGCGCCAGCAGGAGAAGCGGGGCAGGCGGGGAGCTGTTTTTT
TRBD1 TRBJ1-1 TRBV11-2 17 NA CASSFGSGQGPNTEAFF TGTGCCAGCAGCTTTGGGTCTGGACAGGGGCCGAACACTGAAGCTTTCTTT
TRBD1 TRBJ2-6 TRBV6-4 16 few CASSETGGAGANVLTF TGTGCCAGCAGTGAGACAGGGGGCGCTGGGGCCAACGTCCTGACTTTC
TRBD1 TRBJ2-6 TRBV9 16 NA CASCAGTVSGANVLTF TGTGCCAGCTGTGCCGGGACAGTCTCTGGGGCCAACGTCCTGACTTTC
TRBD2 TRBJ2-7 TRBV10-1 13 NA CASSSGPLYEQYF TGCGCCAGCTCTAGCGGGCCACTCTACGAGCAGTACTTC
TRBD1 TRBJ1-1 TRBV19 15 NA CASTSRTGDQAEAFF TGTGCCAGTACCTCAAGGACAGGGGATCAGGCTGAAGCTTTCTTT
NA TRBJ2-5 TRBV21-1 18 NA CASSTNHPQRGGPETQYF TGTGCCAGCAGCACCAATCACCCCCAGCGGGGGGGCCCAGAGACCCAGTACTTC
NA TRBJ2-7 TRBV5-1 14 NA CASSFRGRGGEQYF TGCGCCAGCAGCTTTCGGGGGCGCGGCGGCGAGCAGTACTTC
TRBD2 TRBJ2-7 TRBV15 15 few CATSRDWGLTYEQYF TGTGCCACCAGCAGAGATTGGGGACTAACCTACGAGCAGTACTTC
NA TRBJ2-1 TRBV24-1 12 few CATWDGYNEQFF TGTGCCACCTGGGACGGCTACAATGAGCAGTTCTTC
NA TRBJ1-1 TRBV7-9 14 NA CASSLQGFMSEAFF TGTGCCAGCAGCTTACAAGGGTTCATGTCTGAAGCTTTCTTT
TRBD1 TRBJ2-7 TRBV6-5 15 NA CASSSHQGGGYEQYF TGTGCCAGCAGTTCACATCAAGGGGGCGGCTACGAGCAGTACTTC
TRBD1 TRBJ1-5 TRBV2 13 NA CASRGQEGQPQHF TGTGCCAGCAGAGGACAGGAGGGCCAGCCCCAGCATTTT
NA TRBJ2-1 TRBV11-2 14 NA CASRPIWSPHEQFF TGTGCCAGCAGACCTATCTGGTCTCCGCATGAGCAGTTCTTC
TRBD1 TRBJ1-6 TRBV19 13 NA CAAGTGGFSPLHF TGTGCCGCAGGGACAGGGGGTTTTTCACCCCTCCACTTT
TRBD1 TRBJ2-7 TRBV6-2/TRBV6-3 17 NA CASSYMYYRGITYEQYF TGTGCCAGCAGTTATATGTATTACAGGGGTATCACCTACGAGCAGTACTTC
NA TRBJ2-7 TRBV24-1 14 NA CATSDPGVSHEQYF TGTGCCACCAGTGACCCGGGGGTCTCCCACGAGCAGTACTTC
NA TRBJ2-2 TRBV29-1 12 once CSVGRNTGELFF TGCAGCGTTGGACGGAACACCGGGGAGCTGTTTTTT
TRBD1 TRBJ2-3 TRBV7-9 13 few CASSGTGYDTQYF TGTGCCAGCTCGGGGACAGGGTACGATACGCAGTATTTT
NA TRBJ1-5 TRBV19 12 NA CASTEGGEPQHF TGTGCCAGTACTGAGGGGGGGGAGCCCCAGCATTTT
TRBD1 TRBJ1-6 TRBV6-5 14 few CASREGQENSPLHF TGTGCCAGCAGAGAGGGACAGGAAAATTCACCCCTCCACTTT
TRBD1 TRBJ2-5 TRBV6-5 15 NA CASSYSTGVPETQYF TGTGCCAGCAGTTACTCGACAGGGGTACCAGAGACCCAGTACTTC
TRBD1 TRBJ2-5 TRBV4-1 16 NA CASSQAQDRVEETQYF TGCGCCAGCAGCCAAGCTCAGGACAGGGTAGAAGAGACCCAGTACTTC
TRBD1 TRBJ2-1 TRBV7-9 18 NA CASNWDRVARSSGNEQFF TGTGCCAGCAACTGGGACAGGGTTGCAAGAAGTTCTGGGAATGAGCAGTTCTTC
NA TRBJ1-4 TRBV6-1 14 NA CASSWTPRNEKLFF TGTGCCAGCAGCTGGACCCCCCGTAATGAAAAACTGTTTTTT
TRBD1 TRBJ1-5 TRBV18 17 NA CASSPLERGHGNQPQHF TGTGCCAGCTCACCTCTCGAAAGGGGGCATGGCAATCAGCCCCAGCATTTT
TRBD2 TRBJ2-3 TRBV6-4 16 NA CASSELAGESADTQYF TGTGCCAGCAGTGAACTAGCGGGAGAGTCTGCCGATACGCAGTATTTT
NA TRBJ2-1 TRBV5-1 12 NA CASSLQNNEQFF TGCGCCAGCAGCTTGCAGAACAATGAGCAGTTCTTC
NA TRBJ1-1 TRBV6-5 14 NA CASSSGTSNTEAFF TGTGCCAGCAGTTCCGGGACAAGCAACACTGAAGCTTTCTTT
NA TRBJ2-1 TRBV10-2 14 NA CASRDTEHGDEQFF TGCGCCAGCAGGGACACCGAGCACGGCGATGAGCAGTTCTTC
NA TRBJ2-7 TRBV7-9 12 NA CASSQTFYEQYF TGTGCCAGCAGCCAGACATTTTACGAGCAGTACTTC
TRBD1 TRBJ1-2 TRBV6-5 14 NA CASSRQGGLPGYTF TGTGCCAGCAGCCGACAGGGGGGGCTTCCTGGCTACACCTTC
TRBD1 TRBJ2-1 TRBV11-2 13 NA CASSPDRGNEQFF TGTGCCAGCAGCCCGGACAGGGGGAATGAGCAGTTCTTC
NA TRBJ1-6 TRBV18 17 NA CASSPSGGANYNSPLHF TGTGCCAGCTCACCATCCGGAGGGGCGAACTATAATTCACCCCTCCACTTT
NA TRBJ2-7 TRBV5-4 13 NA CASSFDGDYEQYF TGTGCCAGCAGCTTCGACGGGGATTACGAGCAGTACTTC
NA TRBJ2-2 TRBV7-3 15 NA CASSPEGGPAGELFF TGTGCCAGCAGCCCTGAGGGTGGGCCGGCCGGGGAGCTGTTTTTT
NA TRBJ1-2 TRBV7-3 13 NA CASSPDQNYGYTF TGTGCCAGCAGTCCAGACCAAAACTATGGCTACACCTTC
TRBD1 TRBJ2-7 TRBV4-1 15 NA CASSQAGQGTYEQYF TGCGCCAGCAGCCAAGCGGGACAGGGAACCTACGAGCAGTACTTC
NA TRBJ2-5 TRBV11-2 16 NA CASSLGRLGGRETQYF TGTGCCAGCAGCTTAGGACGGTTGGGGGGCCGTGAGACCCAGTACTTC
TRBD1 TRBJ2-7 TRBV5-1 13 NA CASSLQGEREQYF TGCGCCAGCAGCTTACAGGGGGAACGCGAGCAGTACTTC
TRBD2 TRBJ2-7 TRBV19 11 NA CASSGGTSFFF TGTGCCAGTAGTGGGGGGACTAGCTTCTTCTTC
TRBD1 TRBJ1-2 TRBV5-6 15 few CASSHWDRVNYGYTF TGTGCCAGCAGCCATTGGGACAGGGTTAACTATGGCTACACCTTC
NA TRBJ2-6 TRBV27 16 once CASSPQGLSGANVLTF TGTGCCAGCAGTCCACAGGGTCTTAGTGGGGCCAACGTCCTGACTTTC
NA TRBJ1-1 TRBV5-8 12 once CAPSLLITEAFF TGTGCCCCCTCGCTTCTCATTACTGAAGCTTTCTTT
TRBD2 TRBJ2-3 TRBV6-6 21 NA CASSPIFRAGTSGGWTDTQYF TGTGCCAGCAGTCCCATTTTCCGTGCAGGGACTAGCGGGGGGTGGACAGATACGCAGTATTTT